What follows are 15 T cell receptor beta chains derived from one specimen sequenced in a study of cytomegalovirus exposure and HLA in healthy donors. This table comes from immunoSEQ multiplex PCR, and its TCRdb copy is limited to in-frame clones, with some not included. Of 120,000 to 150,000 clones listed, approximately 90% were seen once; the top ten hold 0.6% to 0.85%. Material for sequencing was PBMCs. Receptors were obtained from a man younger than 30 in good health and CMV-seronegative.

V is TRBV5-4 and J is TRBJ2-5, with 9 bases aligning to TRBD2. V lost 0 bases to trimming and J lost 3 bases; unmatched junction nucleotides: 6. The CDR3 length is 16 residues. CDR1 is SGHNT and CDR2 is YYREEE in the germline V gene (reference sequence). The DNA for the CDR3 is TGTGCCAGCAGCTTGGCCGTAGCGGGGGTTAAAGAGACCCAGTACTTC. Amino acids: CASSLAVAGVKETQYF.

This clone came up once. The J gene is TRBJ1-1, the V gene TRBV5-4; TRBD1 matches 8 bases. Trimming at V came to 0 bases and at J to 6 bases, leaving 7 bases not matched to a gene. CDR3 length equals 15 residues. CDR1 and CDR2 from the germline V gene are SGHNT and YYREEE (reference sequence). CDR3 in DNA: TGTGCCAGCAGCTTGGCCAGGCAGGGGGCGGCTGAAGCTTTCTTT. Its protein product is CASSLARQGAAEAFF.

V is TRBV6-5 and J is TRBJ1-2, with 7 bases matching TRBD1. Germline V lookup: CDR1 MNHEY, CDR2 SVGAGI. V gave up 11 bases and J gave up 2 bases; unmatched junction bases: 11. This CDR3 contains 14 residues. This chain's CDR3 is CAVRQGWENYGYTF. In nucleotides, the CDR3 is TGTGCCGTTCGACAGGGATGGGAGAACTATGGCTACACCTTC.

The genes are TRBV25-1 and TRBJ2-3; 12 bases align to TRBD2. The germline CDR1 and CDR2 sequences are MGHDK and SYGVNS. The CDR3 loop spans 16 amino acids. V dropped 5 bases and J dropped 1; count of bases not matched to a gene: 4. The CDR3 loop reads CASSTRLAGGTDTQYF. The CDR3 coding sequence is TGTGCCAGCAGTACTCGACTAGCGGGGGGCACAGATACGCAGTATTTT.

The chain is built from TRBV5-1 and TRBJ2-5; the D gene is possibly TRBD2 (5 bases). Germline V gives CDR1 SGHRS, CDR2 YFSETQ. This CDR3 comprises 12 residues. With 4 bases removed from V and 11 bases from J, the gap between germline ends came to 15 bases. The CDR3, as DNA: TGCGCCAGCAGCCCGGAGGTCAGTTCACAGTACTTC. This codes for CASSPEVSSQYF.

The chain recombines TRBV7-3 with TRBJ2-1; a weak D match, TRBD2 (6 bases). With 5 bases removed from V and 0 bases from J, the gap between germline ends came to 11 bases. The length of the CDR3 is 15 residues. CDR1 is SGHTA and CDR2 is FQGTGA in the germline V gene. The CDR3 bases are TGTGCCAGCAGCATCCTAGCGAGCTCCTACAATGAGCAGTTCTTC. Its protein product is CASSILASSYNEQFF.

V gene TRBV4-1 combines with J gene TRBJ2-7, with TRBD2 matching over 9 bases. The CDR3 is made up of 15 amino acids. CDR1 and CDR2 (germline): MGHRA, YSYEKL. V shed 2 bases, J shed 2 bases, and the junction held 4 bases outside the gene matches. The CDR3 region has the DNA TGCGCCAGCAGCCAAAGCCTAGCGGGGACCTACGAGCAGTACTTC. Residues: CASSQSLAGTYEQYF.

This chain uses TRBV6-1 with TRBJ2-3, with 11 bases that match TRBD2. Trimming took 4 bases from V and 6 from J; bases not matched to a gene: 9. Looked up from germline, CDR1 is MNHNS and CDR2 is SASEGT. CDR3 length: 16 amino acids. The CDR3, as DNA: TGTGCCAGCAGTGGTGGGACTAGCGGCCCTCGGGATACGCAGTATTTT. It yields the protein CASSGGTSGPRDTQYF.

This CDR3 reads CASSSGRTGSGNTIYF. CDR3 coding DNA: TGCGCCAGCAGCTCCGGCAGGACAGGCTCTGGAAACACCATATATTTT. The rearrangement uses TRBV5-1 and TRBJ1-3; 7 bases fit TRBD1. After removal of 3 bases from V and 0 bases from J, the junction contained 6 bases not matched to a gene. Germline assignment: CDR1 SGHRS and CDR2 YFSETQ. The CDR3 is 16 amino acids.

This clone was recorded once. The chain employs TRBV11-3 and TRBJ2-1; 12 nucleotides align to TRBD2. The CDR3 runs 17 residues. The junction had 2 bases not matched to a gene; V was cut back by 0 bases and J by 2 bases. Germline CDR1 reads SGHNT; CDR2 reads YENEEA. CDR3 sequence: CASSLDGLAGTYNEQFF. As DNA, the CDR3 is TGTGCCAGCAGCTTAGATGGACTAGCGGGAACCTACAATGAGCAGTTCTTC.

This clone was seen many times. The chain has TRBV5-1 and TRBJ1-1; 10 nucleotides align to TRBD1. The CDR3 is 13 amino acids. Germline CDR1 SGHRS, CDR2 YFSETQ. V lost 3 bases and J lost 5; bases outside the gene matches: 1. DNA of the CDR3: TGCGCCAGCAGCTGGGGACAGGGGACTGAAGCTTTCTTT. This encodes CASSWGQGTEAFF.

This chain uses TRBV9 with TRBJ1-6; the D gene is possibly TRBD1 (5 bases). In germline, CDR1 is SGDLS, CDR2 YYNGEE. Trimming cost V 3 bases and J 10 bases, with 17 bases left between them. This CDR3 region has 15 residues. The CDR3, as DNA: TGTGCCAGCAGCGAGGAGGGACGGGCGGGATCACCCCTCCACTTT. This codes for CASSEEGRAGSPLHF.

The V gene is TRBV28, the J gene TRBJ1-4; D gene ambiguous. The CDR3 is 13 residues long. Germline lookup yields CDR1 MDHEN and CDR2 SYDVKM. V lost 3 bases to trimming and J lost 4 bases, with 6 bases between them. DNA of the CDR3: TGTGCCAGCAGTTTCCTAAATAATGAAAAACTGTTTTTT. Translating gives CASSFLNNEKLFF.

This clone was detected only once. The chain couples TRBV5-1 to TRBJ1-1; 7 nucleotides align to TRBD1. The CDR3 has 15 amino acids. CDR1 SGHRS and CDR2 YFSETQ come from the germline V gene. The trim removed 0 bases at V and 5 bases at J, leaving 7 bases unmatched. CDR3: CASSLDRGRGTEAFF. CDR3 DNA sequence: TGCGCCAGCAGCTTGGATAGGGGGCGTGGAACTGAAGCTTTCTTT.

The V call is TRBV7-2, the J call TRBJ2-7; possibly TRBD1 for D (5 bases). Germline V gene lookup returns CDR1 SGHTA and CDR2 FQGNSA. V was trimmed by 6 bases and J by 2 bases, leaving 26 bases between them. The length of the CDR3 is 18 residues. The DNA for the CDR3 is TGTGCCAGCAGACAGAAGGGGCCTTCCATCTCCTCAACCTACGAGCAGTACGTC. Protein sequence: CASRQKGPSISSTYEQYV.